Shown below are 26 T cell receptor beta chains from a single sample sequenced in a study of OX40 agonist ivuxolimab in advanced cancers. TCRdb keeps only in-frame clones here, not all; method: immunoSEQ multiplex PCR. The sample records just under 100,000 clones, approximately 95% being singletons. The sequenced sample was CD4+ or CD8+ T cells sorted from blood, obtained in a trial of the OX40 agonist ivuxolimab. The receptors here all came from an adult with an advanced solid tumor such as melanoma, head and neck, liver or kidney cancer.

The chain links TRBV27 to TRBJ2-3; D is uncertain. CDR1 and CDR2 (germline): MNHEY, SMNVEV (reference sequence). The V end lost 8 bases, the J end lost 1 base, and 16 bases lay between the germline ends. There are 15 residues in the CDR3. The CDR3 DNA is TGTGCCAGCCGTCCTCCCGGGCCCCGCACAGATACGCAGTATTTT. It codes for CASRPPGPRTDTQYF.

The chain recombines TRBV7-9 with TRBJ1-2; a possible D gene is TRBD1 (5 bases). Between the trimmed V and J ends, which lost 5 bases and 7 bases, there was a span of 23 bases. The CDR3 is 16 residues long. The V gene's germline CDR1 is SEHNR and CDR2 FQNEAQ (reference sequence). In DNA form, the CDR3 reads TGTGCCAGCAGCCGGGGAGGACTCGAAGGGGTCCGTGGCTACACCTTC. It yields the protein CASSRGGLEGVRGYTF. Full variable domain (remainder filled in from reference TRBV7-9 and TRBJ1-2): DTGVSQNPRHKITKRGQNVTFRCDPISEHNRLYWYRQTLGQGPEFLTYFQNEAQLEKSRLLSDRFSAERPKGSFSTLEIQRTEQGDSAMYLCASSRGGLEGVRGYTFGSGTRLTVV.

This chain's CDR3 is CASSQDRGLETQYF. The CDR3 DNA follows: TGTGCCAGCAGCCAGGACAGGGGTTTGGAGACCCAGTACTTC. The chain links TRBV2 to TRBJ2-5; TRBD1 agrees at 9 bases. The CDR3 consists of 14 residues. J was trimmed by 5 bases and V by 6 bases; bases with no gene match: 7. CDR1 SNHLY and CDR2 FYNNEI come from the germline V gene.

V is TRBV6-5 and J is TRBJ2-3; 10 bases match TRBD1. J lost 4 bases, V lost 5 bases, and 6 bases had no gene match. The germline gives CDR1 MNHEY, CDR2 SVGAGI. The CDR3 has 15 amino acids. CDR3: CASSTRDRGPDTQYF. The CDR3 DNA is TGTGCCAGCAGTACCCGGGACAGGGGCCCAGATACGCAGTATTTT.

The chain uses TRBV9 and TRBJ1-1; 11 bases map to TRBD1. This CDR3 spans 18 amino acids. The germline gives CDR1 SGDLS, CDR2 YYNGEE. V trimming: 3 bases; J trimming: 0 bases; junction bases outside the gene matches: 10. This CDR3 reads CASSAGQGARRVNTEAFF. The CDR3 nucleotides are TGTGCCAGCAGCGCAGGACAGGGGGCGCGGAGGGTGAACACTGAAGCTTTCTTT. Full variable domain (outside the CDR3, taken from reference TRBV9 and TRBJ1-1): DSGVTQTPKHLITATGQRVTLRCSPRSGDLSVYWYQQSLDQGLQFLIQYYNGEERAKGNILERFSAQQFPDLHSELNLSSLELGDSALYFCASSAGQGARRVNTEAFFGQGTRLTVV.

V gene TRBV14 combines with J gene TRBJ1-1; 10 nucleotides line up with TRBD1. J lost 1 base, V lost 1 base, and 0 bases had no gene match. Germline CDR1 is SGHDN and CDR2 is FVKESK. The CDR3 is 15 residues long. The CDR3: CASSQGTGGNTEAFF. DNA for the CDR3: TGTGCCAGCAGCCAAGGGACAGGGGGGAACACTGAAGCTTTCTTT.

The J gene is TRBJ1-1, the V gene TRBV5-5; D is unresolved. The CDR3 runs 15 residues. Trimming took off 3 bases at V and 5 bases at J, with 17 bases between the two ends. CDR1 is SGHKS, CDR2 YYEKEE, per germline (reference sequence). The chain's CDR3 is CASSWEVVMGTEAFF. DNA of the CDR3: TGTGCCAGCAGCTGGGAGGTGGTGATGGGAACTGAAGCTTTCTTT.

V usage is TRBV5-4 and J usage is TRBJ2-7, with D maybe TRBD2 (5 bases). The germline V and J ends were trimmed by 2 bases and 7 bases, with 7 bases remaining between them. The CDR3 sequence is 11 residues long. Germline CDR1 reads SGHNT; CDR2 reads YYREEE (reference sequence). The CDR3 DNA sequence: TGTGCCAGCAGCTTACGAGGGGAGCAGTACTTC. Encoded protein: CASSLRGEQYF.

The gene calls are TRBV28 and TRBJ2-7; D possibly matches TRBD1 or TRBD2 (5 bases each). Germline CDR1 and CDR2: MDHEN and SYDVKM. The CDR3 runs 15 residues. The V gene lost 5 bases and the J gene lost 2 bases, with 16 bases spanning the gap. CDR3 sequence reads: CASSRSGTWAYEQYF. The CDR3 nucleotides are TGTGCCAGCAGTCGCTCAGGGACGTGGGCCTACGAGCAGTACTTC.

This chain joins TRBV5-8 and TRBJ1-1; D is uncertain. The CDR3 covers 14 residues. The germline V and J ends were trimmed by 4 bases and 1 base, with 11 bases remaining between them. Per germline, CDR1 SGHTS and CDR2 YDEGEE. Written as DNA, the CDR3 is TGTGCCAGCAGCCTCATGTTTCGGAACACTGAAGCTTTCTTT. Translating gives CASSLMFRNTEAFF. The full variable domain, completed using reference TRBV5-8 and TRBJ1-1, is EAGVTQSPTHLIKTRGQQATLRCSPISGHTSVYWYQQALGLGLQFLLWYDEGEERNRGNFPPRFSGRQFPNYSSELNVNALELEDSALYLCASSLMFRNTEAFFGQGTRLTVV.

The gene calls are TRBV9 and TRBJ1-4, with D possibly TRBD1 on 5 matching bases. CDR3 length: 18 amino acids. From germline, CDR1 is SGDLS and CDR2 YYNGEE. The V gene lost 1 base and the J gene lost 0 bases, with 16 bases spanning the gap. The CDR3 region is CASSVSGGRGTTNEKLFF. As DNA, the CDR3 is TGTGCCAGCAGCGTATCAGGAGGGAGGGGTACAACTAATGAAAAACTGTTTTTT.

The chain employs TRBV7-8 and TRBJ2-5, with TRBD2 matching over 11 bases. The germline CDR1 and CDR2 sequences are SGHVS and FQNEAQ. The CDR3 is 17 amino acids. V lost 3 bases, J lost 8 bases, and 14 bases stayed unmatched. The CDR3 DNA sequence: TGTGCCAGCAGCTTTATTCCGGGACTAGCGGCAACTTCTACCCAGTACTTC. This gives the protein CASSFIPGLAATSTQYF.

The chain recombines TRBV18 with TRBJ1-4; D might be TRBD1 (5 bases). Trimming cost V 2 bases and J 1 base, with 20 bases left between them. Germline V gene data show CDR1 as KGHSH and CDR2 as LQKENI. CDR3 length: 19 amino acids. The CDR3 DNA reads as TGTGCCAGCTCACCAGTTCCTAGTGGGGCGCCCATAACTAATGAAAAACTGTTTTTT. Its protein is CASSPVPSGAPITNEKLFF.

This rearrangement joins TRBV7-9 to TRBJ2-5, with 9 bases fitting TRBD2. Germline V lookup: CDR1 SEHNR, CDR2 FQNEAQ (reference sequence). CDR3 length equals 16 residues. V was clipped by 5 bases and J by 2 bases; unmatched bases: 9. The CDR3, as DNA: TGTGCCAGCAGCACCCCCGGGGCGGGAGGGCAAGAGACCCAGTACTTC. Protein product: CASSTPGAGGQETQYF.

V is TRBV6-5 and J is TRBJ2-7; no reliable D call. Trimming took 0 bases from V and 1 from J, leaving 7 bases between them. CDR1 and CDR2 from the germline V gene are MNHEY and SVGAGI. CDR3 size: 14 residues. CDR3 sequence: CASSYSIQSYEQYF. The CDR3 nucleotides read TGTGCCAGCAGTTACTCTATTCAGTCCTACGAGCAGTACTTC.

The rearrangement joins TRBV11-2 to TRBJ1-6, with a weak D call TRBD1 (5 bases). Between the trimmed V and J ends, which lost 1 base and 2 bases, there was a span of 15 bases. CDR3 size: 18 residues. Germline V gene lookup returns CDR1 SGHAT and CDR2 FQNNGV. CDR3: CASSLGQGLRTYNSPLHF. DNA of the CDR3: TGTGCCAGCAGCTTAGGGCAGGGATTGAGGACCTATAATTCACCCCTCCACTTT.

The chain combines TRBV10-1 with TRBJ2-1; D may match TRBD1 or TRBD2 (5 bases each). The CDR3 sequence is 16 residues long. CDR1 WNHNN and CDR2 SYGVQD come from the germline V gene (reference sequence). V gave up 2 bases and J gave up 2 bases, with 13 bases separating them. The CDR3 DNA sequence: TGCGCCAGCAGTGAGCTCCGGGACCGACCCTACAATGAGCAGTTCTTC. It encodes CASSELRDRPYNEQFF.

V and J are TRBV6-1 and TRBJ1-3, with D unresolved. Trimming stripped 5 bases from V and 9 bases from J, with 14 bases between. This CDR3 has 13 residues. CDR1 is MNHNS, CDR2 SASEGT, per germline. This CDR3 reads CASSSGLRPTIYF. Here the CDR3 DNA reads TGTGCCAGCAGTTCGGGCCTCCGGCCCACCATATATTTT.

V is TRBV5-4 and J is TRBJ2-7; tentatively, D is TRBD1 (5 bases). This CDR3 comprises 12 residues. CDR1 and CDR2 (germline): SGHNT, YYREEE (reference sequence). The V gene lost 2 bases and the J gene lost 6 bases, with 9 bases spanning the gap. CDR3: CASSFRGIEQYF. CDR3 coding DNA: TGTGCCAGCAGCTTTAGGGGCATCGAGCAGTACTTC.

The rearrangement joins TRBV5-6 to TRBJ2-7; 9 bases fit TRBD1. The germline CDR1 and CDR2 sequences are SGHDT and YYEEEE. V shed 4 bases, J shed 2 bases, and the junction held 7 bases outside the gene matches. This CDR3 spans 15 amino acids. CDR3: CASSKGQGRAYEQYF. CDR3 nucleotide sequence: TGTGCCAGCAGCAAAGGACAGGGGAGGGCCTACGAGCAGTACTTC.

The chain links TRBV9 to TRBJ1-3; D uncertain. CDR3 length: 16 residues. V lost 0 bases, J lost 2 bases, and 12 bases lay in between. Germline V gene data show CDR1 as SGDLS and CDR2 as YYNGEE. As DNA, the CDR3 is TGTGCCAGCAGCGTAGCTCACAGCGGCCCTGGAAACACCATATATTTT. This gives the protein CASSVAHSGPGNTIYF.

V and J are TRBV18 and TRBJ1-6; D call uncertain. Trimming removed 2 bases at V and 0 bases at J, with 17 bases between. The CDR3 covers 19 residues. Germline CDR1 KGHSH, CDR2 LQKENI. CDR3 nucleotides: TGTGCCAGCTCACCAAGCCCGTTAAGGACCAGCTCCTATAATTCACCCCTCCACTTT. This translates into CASSPSPLRTSSYNSPLHF.

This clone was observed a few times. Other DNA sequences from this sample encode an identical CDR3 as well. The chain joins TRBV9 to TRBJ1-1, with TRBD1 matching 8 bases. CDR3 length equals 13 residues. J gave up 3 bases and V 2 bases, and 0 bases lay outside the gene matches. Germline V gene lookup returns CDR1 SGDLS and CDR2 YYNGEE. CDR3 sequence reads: CASSVDRDTEAFF. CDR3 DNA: TGTGCCAGCAGCGTGGACAGGGACACTGAAGCTTTCTTT.

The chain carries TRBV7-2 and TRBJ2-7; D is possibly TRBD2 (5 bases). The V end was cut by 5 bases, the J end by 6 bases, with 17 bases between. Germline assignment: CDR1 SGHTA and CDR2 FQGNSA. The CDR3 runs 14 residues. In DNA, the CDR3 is TGTGCCAGCAGCCCACGGACTCCCACTATCGAGCAGTACTTC. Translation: CASSPRTPTIEQYF.

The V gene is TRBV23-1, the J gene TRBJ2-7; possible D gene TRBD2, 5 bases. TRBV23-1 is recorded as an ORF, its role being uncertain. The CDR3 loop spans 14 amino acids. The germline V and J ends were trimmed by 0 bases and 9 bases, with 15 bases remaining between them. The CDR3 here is CASSQSAGPGRQYF. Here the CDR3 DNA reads TGCGCCAGCAGTCAATCCGCGGGTCCGGGTCGGCAGTACTTC.

In nucleotides, the CDR3 is TGTGCCAGCAGGCTTTACAGGAATACTGAAGCTTTCTTT. Its translation is CASRLYRNTEAFF. The chain combines TRBV7-2 with TRBJ1-1; a possible D gene is TRBD1 (5 bases). The V end was cut by 6 bases, the J end by 5 bases, with 13 bases between. CDR1 SGHTA and CDR2 FQGNSA come from the germline V gene. This CDR3 has 13 amino acids.